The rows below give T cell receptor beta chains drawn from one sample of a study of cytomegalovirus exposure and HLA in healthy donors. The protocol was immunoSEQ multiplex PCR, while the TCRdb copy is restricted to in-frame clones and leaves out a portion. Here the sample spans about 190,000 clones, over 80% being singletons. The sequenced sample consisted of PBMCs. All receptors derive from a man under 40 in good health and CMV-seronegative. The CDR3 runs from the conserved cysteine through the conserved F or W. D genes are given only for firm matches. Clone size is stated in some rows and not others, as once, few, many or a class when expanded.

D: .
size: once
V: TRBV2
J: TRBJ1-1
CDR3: CASSEKGGGTEAFF
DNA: TGTGCCAGCAGCGAAAAGGGCGGGGGCACTGAAGCTTTCTTT

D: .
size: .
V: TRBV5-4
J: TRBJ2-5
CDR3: CASSFGETQYF
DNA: TGTGCCAGCAGCTTCGGAGAGACCCAGTACTTC

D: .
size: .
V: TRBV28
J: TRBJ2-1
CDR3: CASSSGGRNEQFF
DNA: TGTGCCAGCAGTTCTGGGGGCCGCAATGAGCAGTTCTTC

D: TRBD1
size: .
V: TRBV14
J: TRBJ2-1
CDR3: CASSRLQGTGGVNEQFF
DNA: TGTGCCAGCAGTCGATTACAAGGGACAGGGGGCGTCAATGAGCAGTTCTTC

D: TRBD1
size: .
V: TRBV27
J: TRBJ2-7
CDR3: CASSLDRDRFYEQYF
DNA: TGTGCCAGCAGTCTCGACCGGGACAGGTTCTACGAGCAGTACTTC

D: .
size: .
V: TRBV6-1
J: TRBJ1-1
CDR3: CASSVDTNTEAFF
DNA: TGTGCCAGCAGTGTGGACACAAACACTGAAGCTTTCTTT

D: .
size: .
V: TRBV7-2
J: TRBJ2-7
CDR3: CASSPGTRVRGEQYF
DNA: TGTGCCAGCAGCCCGGGGACTCGCGTACGAGGCGAGCAGTACTTC

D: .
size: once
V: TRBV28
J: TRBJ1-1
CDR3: CASTPHREGKSEAFF
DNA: TGTGCCAGCACACCCCACCGGGAAGGAAAATCTGAAGCTTTCTTT

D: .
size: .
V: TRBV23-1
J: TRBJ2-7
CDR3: CASSRLTTDQGIGFPNEQYF
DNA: TGCGCCAGCAGTCGCCTCACCACTGATCAGGGGATTGGGTTTCCGAACGAGCAGTACTTC

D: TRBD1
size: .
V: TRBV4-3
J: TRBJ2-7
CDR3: CASSQGLSRGLYEQYF
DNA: TGCGCCAGCAGCCAGGGGTTGTCGAGGGGGCTATACGAGCAGTACTTC

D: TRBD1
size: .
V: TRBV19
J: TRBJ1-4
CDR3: CASSSTRQGPRGEKLFF
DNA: TGTGCCAGTAGTAGTACCCGACAGGGACCCCGCGGGGAAAAACTGTTTTTT

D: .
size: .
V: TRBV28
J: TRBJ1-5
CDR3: CASTPGGGGQPQHF
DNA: TGTGCCAGCACCCCTGGGGGGGGAGGACAGCCCCAGCATTTT

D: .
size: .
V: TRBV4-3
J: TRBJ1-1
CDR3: CASSLGQVMGNTEAFF
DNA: TGCGCCAGCAGCCTGGGGCAGGTCATGGGAAACACTGAAGCTTTCTTT

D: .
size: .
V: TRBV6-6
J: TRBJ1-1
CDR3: CASSYAGGDGAEAFF
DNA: TGTGCCAGCAGTTACGCGGGGGGCGATGGCGCTGAAGCTTTCTTT

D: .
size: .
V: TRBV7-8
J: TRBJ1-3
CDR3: CASSLLTAQGGGGNTIYF
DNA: TGTGCCAGCAGCTTGCTGACAGCCCAGGGAGGGGGGGGAAACACCATATATTTT

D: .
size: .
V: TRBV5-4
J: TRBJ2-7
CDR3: CASSLALAQGEQYF
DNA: TGTGCCAGCAGCTTGGCCCTTGCACAGGGCGAGCAATACTTC

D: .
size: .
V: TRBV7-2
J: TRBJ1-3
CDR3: CASSDQGSGNTIYF
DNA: TGTGCCAGCAGTGACCAGGGTTCTGGAAACACCATATATTTT

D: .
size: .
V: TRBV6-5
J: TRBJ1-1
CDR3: CASKLGSGMNTEAFF
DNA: TGTGCCAGCAAACTCGGGAGCGGAATGAACACTGAAGCTTTCTTT

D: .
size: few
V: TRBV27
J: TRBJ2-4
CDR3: CASSSRPTGSTKNIQYF
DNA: TGTGCCAGCAGTTCCAGGCCGACAGGATCAACCAAAAACATTCAGTACTTC

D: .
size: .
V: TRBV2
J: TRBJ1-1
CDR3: CAMSRAGSGEAFF
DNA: TGTGCCATGTCCAGGGCCGGTTCGGGTGAAGCTTTCTTT

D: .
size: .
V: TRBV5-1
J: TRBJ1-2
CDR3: CASSLAPNYGYTF
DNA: TGCGCCAGCAGCTTAGCTCCGAACTATGGCTACACCTTC

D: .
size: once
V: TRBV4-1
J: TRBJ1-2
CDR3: CASSPVSGQNNYGYTF
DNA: TGCGCCAGCAGCCCGGTGAGTGGGCAGAATAACTATGGCTACACCTTC

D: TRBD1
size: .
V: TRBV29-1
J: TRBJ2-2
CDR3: CSVGDRGAGELFF
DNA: TGCAGCGTTGGGGACAGGGGGGCCGGGGAGCTGTTTTTT

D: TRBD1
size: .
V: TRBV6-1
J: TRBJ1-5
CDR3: CASSVTGRGHQPQHF
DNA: TGTGCCAGCAGCGTGACAGGGCGTGGGCATCAGCCCCAGCATTTT

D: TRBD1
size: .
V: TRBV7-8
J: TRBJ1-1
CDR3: CASSPGTGEAFF
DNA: TGTGCCAGCAGCCCCGGGACAGGGGAAGCTTTCTTT

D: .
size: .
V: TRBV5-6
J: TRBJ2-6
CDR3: CASSPRQDGANVLTF
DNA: TGTGCCAGCAGCCCTCGACAGGATGGGGCCAACGTCCTGACTTTC

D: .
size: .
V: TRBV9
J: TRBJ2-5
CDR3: CASSVVGRDQETQYF
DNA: TGTGCCAGCAGCGTAGTTGGGCGGGACCAAGAGACCCAGTACTTC

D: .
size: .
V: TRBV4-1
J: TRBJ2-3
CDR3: CASSPPHGADTQYF
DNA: TGCGCCAGCAGCCCGCCTCACGGGGCAGATACGCAGTATTTT

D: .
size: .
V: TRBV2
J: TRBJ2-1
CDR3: CASSVEGGPNNEQFF
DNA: TGTGCCAGCAGTGTTGAGGGGGGGCCGAACAATGAGCAGTTCTTC